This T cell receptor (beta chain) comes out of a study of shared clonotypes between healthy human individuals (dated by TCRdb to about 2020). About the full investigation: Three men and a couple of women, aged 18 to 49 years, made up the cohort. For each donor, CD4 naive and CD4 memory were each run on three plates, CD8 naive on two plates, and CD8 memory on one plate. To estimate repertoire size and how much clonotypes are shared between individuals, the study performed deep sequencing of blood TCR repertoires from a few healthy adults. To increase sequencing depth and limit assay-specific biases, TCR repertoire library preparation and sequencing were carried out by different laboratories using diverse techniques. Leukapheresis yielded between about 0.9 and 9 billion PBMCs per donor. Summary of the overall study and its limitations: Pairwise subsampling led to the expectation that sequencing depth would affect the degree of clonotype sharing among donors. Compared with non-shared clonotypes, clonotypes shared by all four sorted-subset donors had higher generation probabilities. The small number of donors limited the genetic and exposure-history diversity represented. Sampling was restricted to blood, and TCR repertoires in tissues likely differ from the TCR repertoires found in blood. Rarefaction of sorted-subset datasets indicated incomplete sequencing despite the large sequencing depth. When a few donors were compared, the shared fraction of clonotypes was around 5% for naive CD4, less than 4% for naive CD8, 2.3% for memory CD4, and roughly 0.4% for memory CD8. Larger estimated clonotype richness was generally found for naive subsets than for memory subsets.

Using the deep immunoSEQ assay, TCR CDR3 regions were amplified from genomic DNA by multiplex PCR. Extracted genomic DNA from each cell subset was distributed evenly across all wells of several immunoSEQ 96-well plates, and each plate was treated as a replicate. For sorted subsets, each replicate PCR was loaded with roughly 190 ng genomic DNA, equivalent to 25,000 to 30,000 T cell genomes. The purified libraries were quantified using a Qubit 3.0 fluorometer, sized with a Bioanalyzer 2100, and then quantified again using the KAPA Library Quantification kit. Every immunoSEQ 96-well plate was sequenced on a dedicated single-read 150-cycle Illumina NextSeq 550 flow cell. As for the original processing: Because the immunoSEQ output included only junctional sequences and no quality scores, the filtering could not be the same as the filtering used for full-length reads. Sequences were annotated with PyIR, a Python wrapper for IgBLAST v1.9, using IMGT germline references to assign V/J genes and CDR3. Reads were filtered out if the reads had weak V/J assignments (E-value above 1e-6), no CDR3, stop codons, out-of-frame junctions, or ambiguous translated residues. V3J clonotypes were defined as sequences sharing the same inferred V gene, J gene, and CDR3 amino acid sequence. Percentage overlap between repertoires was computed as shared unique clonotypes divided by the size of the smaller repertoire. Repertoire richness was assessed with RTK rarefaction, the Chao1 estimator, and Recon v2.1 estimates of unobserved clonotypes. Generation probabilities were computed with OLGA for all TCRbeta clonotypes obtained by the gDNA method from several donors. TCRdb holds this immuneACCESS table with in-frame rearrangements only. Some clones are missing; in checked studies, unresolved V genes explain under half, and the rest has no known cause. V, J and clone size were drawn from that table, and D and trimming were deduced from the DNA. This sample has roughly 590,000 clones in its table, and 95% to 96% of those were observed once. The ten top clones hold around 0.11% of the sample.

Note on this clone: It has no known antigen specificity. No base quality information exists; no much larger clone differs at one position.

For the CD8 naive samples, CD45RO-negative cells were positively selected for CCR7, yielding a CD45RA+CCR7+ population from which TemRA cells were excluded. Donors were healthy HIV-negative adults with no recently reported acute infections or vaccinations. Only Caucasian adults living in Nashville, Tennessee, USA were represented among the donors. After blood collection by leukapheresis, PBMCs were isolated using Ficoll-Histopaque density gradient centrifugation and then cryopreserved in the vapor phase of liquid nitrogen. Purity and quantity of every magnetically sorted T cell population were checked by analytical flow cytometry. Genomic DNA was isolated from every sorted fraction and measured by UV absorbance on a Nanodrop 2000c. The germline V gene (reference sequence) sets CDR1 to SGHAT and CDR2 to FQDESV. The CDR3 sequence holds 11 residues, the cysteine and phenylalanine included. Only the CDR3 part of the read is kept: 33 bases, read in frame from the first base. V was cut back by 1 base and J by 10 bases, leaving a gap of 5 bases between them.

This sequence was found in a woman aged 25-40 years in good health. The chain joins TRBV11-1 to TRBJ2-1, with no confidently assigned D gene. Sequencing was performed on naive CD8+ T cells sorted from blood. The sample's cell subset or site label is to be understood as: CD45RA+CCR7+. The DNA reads TGTGCCAGCAGCTTAGGCCCGGAGCAGTTCTTC. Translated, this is CASSLGPEQFF. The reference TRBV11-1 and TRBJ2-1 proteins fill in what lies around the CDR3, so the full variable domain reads EAEVAQSPRYKITEKSQAVAFWCDPISGHATLYWYRQILGQGPELLVQFQDESVVDDSQLPKDRFSAERLKGVDSTLKIQPAELGDSAMYLCASSLGPEQFFGPGTRLTVL.